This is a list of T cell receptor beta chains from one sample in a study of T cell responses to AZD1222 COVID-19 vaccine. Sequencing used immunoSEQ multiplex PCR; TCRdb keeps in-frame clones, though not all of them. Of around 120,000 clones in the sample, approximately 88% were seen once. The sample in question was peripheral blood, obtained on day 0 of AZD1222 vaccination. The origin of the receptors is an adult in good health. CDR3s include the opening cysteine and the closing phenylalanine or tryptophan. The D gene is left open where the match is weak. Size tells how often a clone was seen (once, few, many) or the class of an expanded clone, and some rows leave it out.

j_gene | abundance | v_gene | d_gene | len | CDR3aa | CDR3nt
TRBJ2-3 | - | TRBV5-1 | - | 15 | CASSWGSLGGDTQYF | TGCGCCAGCAGCTGGGGAAGCTTGGGAGGAGATACGCAGTATTTT
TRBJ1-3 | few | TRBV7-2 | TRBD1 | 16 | CASSPQGAHSGNTIYF | TGTGCCAGCAGCCCTCAGGGGGCCCACTCTGGAAACACCATATATTTT
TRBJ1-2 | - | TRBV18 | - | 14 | CASSPSPGAGGYTF | TGTGCCAGCTCACCAAGTCCGGGGGCAGGAGGCTACACCTTC
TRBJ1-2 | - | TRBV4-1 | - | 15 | CASTTQPGGDYGYTF | TGCGCCAGCACCACCCAGCCGGGGGGGGATTATGGCTACACCTTC
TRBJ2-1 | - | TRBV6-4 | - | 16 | CASSDSLRAGRHEQFF | TGTGCCAGCAGTGATTCCCTCCGGGCAGGGCGGCATGAGCAGTTCTTC
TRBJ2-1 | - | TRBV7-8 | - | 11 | CASSDRTRQFF | TGTGCCAGCAGCGACCGGACGAGGCAGTTCTTC
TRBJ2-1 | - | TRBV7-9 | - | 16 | CASSPHGGGGMVEQFF | TGTGCCAGCAGCCCCCATGGAGGAGGGGGCATGGTCGAGCAGTTCTTC
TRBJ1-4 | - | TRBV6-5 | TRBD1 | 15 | CASRSGQGPNEKLFF | TGTGCCAGCAGATCCGGACAGGGACCTAATGAAAAACTGTTTTTT
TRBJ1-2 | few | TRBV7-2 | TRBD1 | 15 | CASSLVGTGDHGYTF | TGTGCCAGCAGCTTAGTTGGGACAGGGGATCATGGCTACACCTTC
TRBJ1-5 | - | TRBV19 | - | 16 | CASSPDSTLSNQPQHF | TGTGCCAGTAGTCCAGACAGTACCCTTAGCAATCAGCCCCAGCATTTT